A selection of T cell receptor beta chains follows, all from one sample in a study of T cells in Graves' hyperthyroidism and ophthalmopathy. Via MiXCR, TCRdb re-called the multiplex PCR reads, giving one row per CDR3 protein. Here the sample spans some 690,000 distinct CDR3 sequences, around 15% being singletons. The sequenced sample consisted of blood. These receptors were obtained from a man aged 50-59 years with Graves' hyperthyroidism. Each CDR3 is given with its conserved first and last residue. Fields, in order: clone size, D gene, V gene, J gene, CDR3 DNA, CDR3 protein. D genes are given only for firm matches. Only part of the rows carry a size: once, few, many, or a class if the clone is expanded.

>many|TRBD2|TRBV12-3/TRBV12-4|TRBJ2-3
TGTGCCAGCAGTCAGACTAGCGGGAAGGTGGATACGCAGTATTTT
CASSQTSGKVDTQYF
>many|NA|TRBV12-3/TRBV12-4|TRBJ2-1
TGTGCCAGCAGTTTGGGTACTACACCACTTGGTGAGCAGTTCTTC
CASSLGTTPLGEQFF
>few|TRBD2|TRBV27|TRBJ2-3
TGTGCCAGCTCCAAGACTAGCGGGACCCCTTCCAGCACAGATACGCAGTATTTT
CASSKTSGTPSSTDTQYF
>many|NA|TRBV5-5|TRBJ1-5
TGTGCCAGCAGCTTGGAATGGACCCGGGCGGGCAATCAGCCCCAGCATTTT
CASSLEWTRAGNQPQHF
>NA|NA|TRBV20-1|TRBJ2-2
TGCAGTGCTAGAGAGATAATGGGAACAGAGGGACTGTTTTTT
CSAREIMGTEGLFF
>many|TRBD1|TRBV12-3/TRBV12-4|TRBJ2-2
TGTGCCAGCACGGGACAGGGAAACCCCAATCCCGGGGAGCTGTTTTTT
CASTGQGNPNPGELFF
>many|NA|TRBV10-3|TRBJ2-1
TGTGCCATCAGTGCATTACTAGACTCAAATGAGCAGTTCTTC
CAISALLDSNEQFF
>many|TRBD2|TRBV11-2|TRBJ2-7
TGTGCCAGCAGCTTAGAAAGCGGGATCAGTGCCTACGAGCAGTACTTC
CASSLESGISAYEQYF
>NA|TRBD1|TRBV4-1|TRBJ1-5
TGCGCCAGCAGCCAAGGGTCCGGGACAGGGGTCCATCAGCCCCAGCATTTT
CASSQGSGTGVHQPQHF
>NA|NA|TRBV2|TRBJ1-5
TGTGCCAGCAATCCCGGGGGTATTAGCAATCAGCCCCAGCATTTT
CASNPGGISNQPQHF
>few|NA|TRBV6-1|TRBJ1-1
TGTGCCAGCAGTGATGGTCCCGGGTTCGGAACTGAAGCTTTCTTT
CASSDGPGFGTEAFF
>many|NA|TRBV27|TRBJ1-1
TGTGCCAGCAGTCGGACGGAGGGGGGCACTGAAGCTTTCTTT
CASSRTEGGTEAFF
>many|TRBD2|TRBV20-1|TRBJ2-5
TGCAGTGCTAGAGCGACTAGCGGGACGACCCAAGCGGTGGAGACCCAGTACTTC
CSARATSGTTQAVETQYF
>NA|TRBD1|TRBV11-2|TRBJ2-2
TGTGCCAGCAGCACCCATGCGGGACAGGGGAAGACCGGGGAGCCGTTTTTT
CASSTHAGQGKTGEPFF
>few|NA|TRBV13|TRBJ1-1
TGTGCCAGCAGCCCCCTGGGAGCGAACACTGAAGCTTTCTTT
CASSPLGANTEAFF
>few|NA|TRBV10-3|TRBJ1-3
TGTGCCATCAGTGAGCCCCCCCCTGGAAACACCATATATTTT
CAISEPPPGNTIYF
>few|TRBD1|TRBV29-1|TRBJ1-4
TGCAGCGTTGAAACAGGGGGCGAGGGAGAAAAACTGTTTTTT
CSVETGGEGEKLFF
>few|TRBD2|TRBV19|TRBJ2-7
TGTGCCAGTAGCAAAAACCGGGGACTAACCTTAGGGGAGCAGTACTTC
CASSKNRGLTLGEQYF
>NA|NA|TRBV18|TRBJ2-7
TGTGCCAGCTCACCTCCCGGGATCTACGAGCAGTACTTC
CASSPPGIYEQYF
>many|TRBD2|TRBV7-2|TRBJ2-3
TGTGCCAGCAGCTTGTCGACTAGCGGGAGGCCAGATACGCAGTATTTT
CASSLSTSGRPDTQYF
>NA|NA|TRBV9|TRBJ2-1
TGTGCCAGCAGCGTAGATGGCGGGAAGGGGAATGAGCAGTTCTTC
CASSVDGGKGNEQFF
>few|NA|TRBV28|TRBJ1-2
TGTGCCAGCCGGGGTTCGGGCTATGGCTACACCTTC
CASRGSGYGYTF
>few|NA|TRBV3-1|TRBJ2-7
TGTGCCAGCAGCCAAGTTTTGTACGACTACGAGCAGTACTTC
CASSQVLYDYEQYF
>many|NA|TRBV28|TRBJ2-3
TGTGCCAGCAGCGCTTTTGGAGGGACTAGCACAGATACGCAGTATTTT
CASSAFGGTSTDTQYF
>once|NA|TRBV28|TRBJ2-5
TGTGCCAGCAGTACCTACAAACCCTCATCCGTCCCACAAGAGACCCAGTACTTC
CASSTYKPSSVPQETQYF
>many|NA|TRBV28|TRBJ2-7
TGTGCCAGCAGCTCCTCAGGCGTAGCGGTTGCCTACGAGCAGTACTTC
CASSSSGVAVAYEQYF
>many|TRBD2|TRBV7-3|TRBJ2-2
TGTGCCAGCAGCGCACGAGTTCCCACGCTCACCGGGACTAGCGGCGGGGAGCTGTTTTTT
CASSARVPTLTGTSGGELFF
>NA|NA|TRBV24-1|TRBJ2-1
TGTGCCACCAGTGTTGCAGGTCTAGCCGAGCAGTTCTTC
CATSVAGLAEQFF
>many|TRBD1|TRBV10-3|TRBJ2-6
TGTGCCATCAGTGAAGGCCCGGGACAGGGTACCGGGGCCAACGTCCTGACTTTC
CAISEGPGQGTGANVLTF
>many|TRBD2|TRBV2|TRBJ2-1
TGTGCCAGCGTAAAACTAGCGGGAGTGAATAATGAGCAGTTCTTC
CASVKLAGVNNEQFF
>many|TRBD2|TRBV20-1|TRBJ2-4
TGCAGTGCTAGAGTTCCTAGCGGGAGATACATTCAGTACTTC
CSARVPSGRYIQYF
>many|NA|TRBV11-3|TRBJ2-1
TGTGCCAGCAGTCCGAAACAGGGGCGGGACACCAGTGAGCAGTTCTTC
CASSPKQGRDTSEQFF
>many|NA|TRBV2|TRBJ2-6
TGTGCCAGCAGTTCAGGTCGCTCTGGGGCCAACGTCCTGACTTTC
CASSSGRSGANVLTF
>many|TRBD1|TRBV2|TRBJ1-1
TGTGCCAGCAGTCCGCGGGACAGTAAAAACCAACTTGGAGCTTTCTTT
CASSPRDSKNQLGAFF
>few|NA|TRBV6-1|TRBJ2-5
TGTGCCAGCAGTTTTGAGGGAGTAACCCAGTACTTC
CASSFEGVTQYF
>few|TRBD2|TRBV13|TRBJ2-7
TGTGCCAGCAGCTTACCGTCAGCGGGAGCATACGAGCAGTACTTC
CASSLPSAGAYEQYF
>few|TRBD2|TRBV19|TRBJ2-1
TGTGCCAGTAGTATTGGGGGAGGGGTATCCTACAATGAGCAGTTCTTC
CASSIGGGVSYNEQFF
>once|NA|TRBV4-1|TRBJ2-7
TGCGCCAGCAGCCAGGTCATAAATTTGGGAGCGTCCTACGAGCAGTACTTC
CASSQVINLGASYEQYF
>few|TRBD2|TRBV25-1|TRBJ2-1
TGTGCCAGCGCCACTAACCCGGGACTAGCGGGAGGGAGCTCCTACAATGAGCAGTTCTTC
CASATNPGLAGGSSYNEQFF
>many|NA|TRBV12-3/TRBV12-4|TRBJ1-1
TGTGCCAGTCCCCCCCGGGACAACGTGAACACTGAAGCTTTCTTT
CASPPRDNVNTEAFF
>NA|NA|TRBV5-1|TRBJ2-3
TGCGCCAGCAGCTTGGTCGAAGGGCCGCAAGATACGCAGTATTTT
CASSLVEGPQDTQYF
>many|NA|TRBV2|TRBJ2-5
TGTGCCAGCAGTGTGCAGGGGATTCGCCAAGAGACCCAGTACTTC
CASSVQGIRQETQYF
>NA|NA|TRBV20-1|TRBJ2-7
TGCAGTGCTAGAGATTTTGGGGTAATAAGCTCCTACGAGCAGTACTTC
CSARDFGVISSYEQYF
>many|TRBD2|TRBV24-1|TRBJ2-3
TGTGCCACCAGTGATTTGGAGACTAGCGGGAGCGGGGATACGCAGTATTTT
CATSDLETSGSGDTQYF
>many|NA|TRBV20-1|TRBJ2-5
TGCAGTGCTTCTGGGACGGATGGCGGGGAGACCCAGTACTTC
CSASGTDGGETQYF
>many|NA|TRBV27|TRBJ2-1
TGTGCCAGCAGTCCTGGGACAGAGCAGTTCTTC
CASSPGTEQFF
>few|NA|TRBV24-1|TRBJ1-1
TGTGCCACCAGTACGGCAGACACTCTGAGCACTGAAGCTTTCTTT
CATSTADTLSTEAFF
>many|NA|TRBV6-2/TRBV6-3|TRBJ2-1
TGTGCCAGCAGTTACAGTCCTGGACAAGGGAACAATGAGCAGTTCTTC
CASSYSPGQGNNEQFF
>few|TRBD1|TRBV27|TRBJ1-5
TGTGCCAGCAGTTCCAACGGGGACAGTAGCAATCAGCCCCAGCATTTT
CASSSNGDSSNQPQHF
>few|TRBD1|TRBV5-6|TRBJ2-1
TGTGCCAGCAGCTTGATCGGACAGGGCGGGGCAAGGAATGAGCAGTTCTTC
CASSLIGQGGARNEQFF
>few|NA|TRBV27|TRBJ1-1
TGTGCCAGCAGCGCGGGACGCGGGTGGGTGAACACTGAAGCTTTCTTT
CASSAGRGWVNTEAFF
>many|TRBD2|TRBV27|TRBJ2-7
TGTGCCAGTTGGGCGCTAGCGGGAGAAGGGGAGCAGTACTTC
CASWALAGEGEQYF
>few|TRBD1|TRBV5-1|TRBJ2-5
TGCGCCAGCAGCTGGGGACAGGGGACAGAGACCCAGTACTTC
CASSWGQGTETQYF
>many|TRBD2|TRBV6-6|TRBJ2-1
TGTGCCAGCAGTTACCATCCCGGGACTAGCGGGAGCGGTTACAATGAGCAGTTCTTC
CASSYHPGTSGSGYNEQFF
>many|TRBD1|TRBV3-1|TRBJ2-3
TGTGCCAGCAGTTCCCGGGACAGGGGGACGCAGTATTTT
CASSSRDRGTQYF
>many|TRBD2|TRBV24-1|TRBJ2-2
TGTGCCACTTCTAAACCGGGACTACCAATCCCCGGGGAGCTGTTTTTT
CATSKPGLPIPGELFF
>many|NA|TRBV27|TRBJ1-1
TGTGCCAGCAGTGCCATCGAAAGGAACACTGAAGCTTTCTTT
CASSAIERNTEAFF